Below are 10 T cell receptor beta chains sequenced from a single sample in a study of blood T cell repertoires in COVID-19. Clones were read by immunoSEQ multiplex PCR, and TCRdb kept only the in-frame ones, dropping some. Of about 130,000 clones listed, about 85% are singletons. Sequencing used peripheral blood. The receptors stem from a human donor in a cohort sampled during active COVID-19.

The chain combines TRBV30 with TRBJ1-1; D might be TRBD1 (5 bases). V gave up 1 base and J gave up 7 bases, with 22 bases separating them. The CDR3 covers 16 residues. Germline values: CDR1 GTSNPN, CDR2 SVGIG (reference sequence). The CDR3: CAWSERSIQGRFEAFF. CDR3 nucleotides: TGTGCCTGGAGTGAACGCTCAATCCAGGGTCGGTTTGAAGCTTTCTTT.

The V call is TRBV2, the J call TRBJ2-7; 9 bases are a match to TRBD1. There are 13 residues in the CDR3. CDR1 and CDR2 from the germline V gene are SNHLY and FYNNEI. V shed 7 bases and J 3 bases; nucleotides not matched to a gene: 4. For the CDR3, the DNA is TGTGCCAGCACCAGGGACAGGGACTACGAGCAGTACGTC. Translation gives CASTRDRDYEQYV.

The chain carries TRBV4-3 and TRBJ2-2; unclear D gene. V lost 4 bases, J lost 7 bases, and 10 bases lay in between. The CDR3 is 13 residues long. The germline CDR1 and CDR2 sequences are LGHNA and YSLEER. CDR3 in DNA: TGCGCCAGCAGCCCGGCAGGCATCGGGGAGCTGTTTTTT. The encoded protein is CASSPAGIGELFF.

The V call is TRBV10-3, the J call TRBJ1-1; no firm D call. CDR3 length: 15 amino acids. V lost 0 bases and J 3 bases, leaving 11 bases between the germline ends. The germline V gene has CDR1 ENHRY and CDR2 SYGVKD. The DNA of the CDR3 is TGTGCCATCAGTGAGTCCGGGGTTGGCTACACTGAAGCTTTCTTT. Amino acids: CAISESGVGYTEAFF.

The CDR3 region has the DNA TGTGCCAGCAGCTTAGTCGGGACTAGCGGGTCCTACGAGCAGTACTTC. It is translated as CASSLVGTSGSYEQYF. The rearrangement uses TRBV7-2 and TRBJ2-7, with TRBD2 identical over 12 bases. This CDR3 is 16 amino acids long. CDR1 and CDR2 (germline): SGHTA, FQGNSA. Trimming removed 1 base from V and 1 base from J; junction bases left unmatched: 2.

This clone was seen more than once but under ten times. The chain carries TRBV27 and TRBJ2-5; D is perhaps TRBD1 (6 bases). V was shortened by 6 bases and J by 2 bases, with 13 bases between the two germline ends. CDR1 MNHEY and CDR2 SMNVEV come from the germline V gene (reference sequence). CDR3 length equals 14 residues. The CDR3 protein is CASSPRTAQETQYF. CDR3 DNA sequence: TGTGCCAGCAGCCCCAGGACAGCGCAAGAGACCCAGTACTTC.

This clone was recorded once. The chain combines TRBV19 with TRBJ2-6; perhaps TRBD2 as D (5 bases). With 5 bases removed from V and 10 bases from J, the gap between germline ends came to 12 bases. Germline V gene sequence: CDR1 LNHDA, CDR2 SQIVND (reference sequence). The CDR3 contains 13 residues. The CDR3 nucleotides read TGTGCCAGTAGTTCCGGGATGCTTAACGTCCTGACTTTC. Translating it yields CASSSGMLNVLTF.

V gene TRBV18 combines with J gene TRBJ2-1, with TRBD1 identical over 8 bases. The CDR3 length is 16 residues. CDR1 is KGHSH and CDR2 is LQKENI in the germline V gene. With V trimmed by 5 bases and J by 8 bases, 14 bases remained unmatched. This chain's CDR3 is CASSALVQGAFDEQFF. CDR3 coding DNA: TGTGCCAGCTCAGCCCTCGTCCAGGGGGCTTTCGATGAGCAGTTCTTC. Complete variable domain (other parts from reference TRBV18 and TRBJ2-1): NAGVMQNPRHLVRRRGQEARLRCSPMKGHSHVYWYRQLPEEGLKFMVYLQKENIIDESGMPKERFSAEFPKEGPSILRIQQVVRGDSAAYFCASSALVQGAFDEQFFGPGTRLTVL.

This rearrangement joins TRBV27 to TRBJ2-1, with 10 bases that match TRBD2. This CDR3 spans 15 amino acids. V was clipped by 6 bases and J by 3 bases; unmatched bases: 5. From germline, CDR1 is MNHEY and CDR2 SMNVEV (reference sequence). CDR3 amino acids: CASSPRTSGYNEQFF. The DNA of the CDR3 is TGTGCCAGCAGCCCCCGGACTAGCGGCTACAATGAGCAGTTCTTC.

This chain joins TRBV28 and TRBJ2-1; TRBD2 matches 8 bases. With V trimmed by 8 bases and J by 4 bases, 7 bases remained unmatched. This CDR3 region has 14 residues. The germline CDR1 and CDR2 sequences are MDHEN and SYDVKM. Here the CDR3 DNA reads TGTGCCAGCTTAACTAGCGGTGTTTACAATGAGCAGTTCTTC. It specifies CASLTSGVYNEQFF.